Below are 21 T cell receptor beta chains sequenced from a single sample in a study of T cells in Graves' hyperthyroidism and ophthalmopathy. Amplified regions were TCR beta CDR3 sequences from RNA transcripts. First-round RT-PCR with HTBI primers amplified the TCR CDR3 region. Using its own MiXCR run on the multiplex PCR reads, TCRdb lists one record per CDR3 protein. Here the sample spans roughly 700,000 distinct CDR3 sequences, 17% being singletons. Sequences were obtained from blood. These receptors were obtained from a man aged 45-60 years with Graves' hyperthyroidism.

The V and J genes are TRBV12-3 or TRBV12-4 and TRBJ2-1; weak D call: TRBD2 (5 bases). The CDR3 covers 16 residues. V lost 1 base to trimming and J lost 6 bases, with 16 bases between them. CDR3 protein: CASSLGPSSGRNEQFF. CDR3 coding DNA: TGTGCCAGCAGTTTAGGACCTAGCTCAGGTCGCAATGAGCAGTTCTTC.

There are a few counts of this clonotype. The rearrangement joins TRBV28 to TRBJ1-5, with TRBD1 matching over 9 bases. This CDR3 has 17 residues. The J segment lost 6 bases and the V segment lost 6 bases, leaving 15 bases of the junction unmatched. The germline CDR1 and CDR2 sequences are MDHEN and SYDVKM. This CDR3 reads CASSRPWTGESVQPQHF. The CDR3 DNA sequence: TGTGCCAGCAGCCGACCTTGGACAGGGGAATCGGTTCAGCCCCAGCATTTT.

This clonotype was observed a few times. A clone one base away is much larger, so this may be a read error. The J gene is TRBJ1-2, the V gene TRBV11-3; 10 nucleotides match TRBD1. V dropped 2 bases and J dropped 4; count of bases not matched to a gene: 4. The CDR3 extends over 15 amino acids. Germline loops: CDR1 SGHNT, CDR2 YENEEA. CDR3 residues: CASSLTGQGRYGYTF. The CDR3 coding sequence is TGTGCCAGCAGCTTAACGGGACAGGGGCGCTATGGCTACACCTTC.

This clonotype was recorded many times. The chain has TRBV2 and TRBJ2-3, with D tentatively TRBD1 (5 bases). Germline CDR1 and CDR2: SNHLY and FYNNEI. Trimming removed 10 bases from V and 1 base from J, with 15 bases in between. This CDR3 has 14 amino acids. CDR3 loop: CATSRDSGTDTQYF. DNA of the CDR3: TGTGCCACATCACGAGACAGCGGCACAGATACGCAGTATTTT. Drawing the rest from reference TRBV2 and TRBJ2-3, the complete variable domain is EPEVTQTPSHQVTQMGQEVILRCVPISNHLYFYWYRQILGQKVEFLVSFYNNEISEKSEIFDDQFSVERPDGSNFTLKIRSTKLEDSAMYFCATSRDSGTDTQYFGPGTRLTVL.

This clonotype was recorded many times. This rearrangement joins TRBV11-2 to TRBJ2-2; the match to TRBD2 covers 11 bases. Germline trimming cut 3 bases from V and 6 bases from J; bases unmatched to any gene: 3. This CDR3 has 15 residues. From germline, CDR1 is SGHAT and CDR2 FQNNGV. The CDR3 region has the DNA TGTGCCAGCAGCTTCACTAGCGGGAGTCCCGGGGAGCTGTTTTTT. This gives the protein CASSFTSGSPGELFF.

This clonotype has just a few counts. One end of the junction fails to match germline, which may point to a read error. This rearrangement joins TRBV7-2 to TRBJ2-3; no firm D call. This CDR3 has 12 residues. The germline V gene has CDR1 SGHTA and CDR2 FQGNSA. The chain's CDR3 is CAGSLVTDTQYF. CDR3 bases: TGTGCCGGCAGCTTAGTGACAGATACGCAGTATTTT.

This clonotype was counted only a few times. V gene TRBV24-1 combines with J gene TRBJ2-3, with a possible D match to TRBD2 (6 bases). The germline V and J ends were trimmed by 4 bases and 3 bases, with 16 bases remaining between them. CDR1 is KGHDR, CDR2 SFDVKD, per germline. The CDR3 is made up of 16 amino acids. CDR3 coding DNA: TGTGCCACCAGTGACTCCGGGAGTGTAGGTACAGATACGCAGTATTTT. It specifies CATSDSGSVGTDTQYF.

This clonotype has a count of ten or more. The rearrangement uses TRBV5-1 and TRBJ2-1; 9 bases line up with TRBD1. In germline, CDR1 is SGHRS, CDR2 YFSETQ. The V and J ends lost 4 bases and 0 bases, in that order; junction bases with no gene match: 8. The CDR3 spans 17 residues. The chain's CDR3 is CASSRGTGTISYNEQFF. The CDR3 region has the DNA TGCGCCAGCAGCAGGGGGACAGGGACTATCTCCTACAATGAGCAGTTCTTC.

As for this clonotype: A much larger clone is a single base away; this may be a read error. The CDR3 end shows no conserved phenylalanine or tryptophan, and so a read error is likely. The chain carries TRBV18 and TRBJ2-1, with unresolved D. Germline V gene lookup returns CDR1 KGHSH and CDR2 LQKENI. The CDR3 runs to 11 residues. V gave up 8 bases and J gave up 5 bases, with 7 bases separating them. This CDR3 is CASRADNEQFY. In nucleotides, the CDR3 is TGTGCCAGCCGCGCCGACAATGAGCAGTTCTAC.

This clonotype was observed a few times. The V gene is TRBV10-3, the J gene TRBJ2-1, with D tentatively TRBD1 (5 bases). The CDR3 has 16 amino acids. CDR1 ENHRY and CDR2 SYGVKD come from the germline V gene. Trimming stripped 4 bases from V and 9 bases from J, with 22 bases between. The CDR3 DNA is TGTGCCATCAGTGGAGACAGCGATGGCGGTGTGAGTGAGCAGTTCTTC. Residues: CAISGDSDGGVSEQFF.

V gene TRBV19 combines with J gene TRBJ2-7; 12 positions agree with TRBD2. CDR3 length equals 18 residues. The germline V gene has CDR1 LNHDA and CDR2 SQIVND (reference sequence). After removal of 3 bases from V and 6 bases from J, the junction contained 15 bases not matched to a gene. CDR3 in DNA: TGTGCCAGTAGTATCGACCAGTATGGGACTAGCGGGTCACGCGAGCAGTACTTC. It encodes CASSIDQYGTSGSREQYF.

This clonotype showed up many times. The rearrangement uses TRBV7-3 and TRBJ2-3; TRBD2 matches at 9 bases. Germline assignment: CDR1 SGHTA and CDR2 FQGTGA. The J segment lost 6 bases and the V segment lost 3 bases, leaving 4 bases of the junction unmatched. The CDR3 contains 14 residues. The CDR3 protein is CASSLSGLADTQYF. CDR3 DNA: TGTGCCAGCAGCTTGTCGGGACTAGCTGATACGCAGTATTTT.

This clonotype appeared many times. This sequence joins TRBV11-2 and TRBJ2-7; the D call may be TRBD1 or TRBD2 (6 bases each). The V gene's germline CDR1 is SGHAT and CDR2 FQNNGV. This CDR3 has 16 residues. Trimming pared 1 base from V and 2 bases from J, leaving 15 bases between. CDR3 DNA sequence: TGTGCCAGCAGCTTAGCTACCGGGGGCGCAGCCTACGAGCAGTACTTC. Its protein is CASSLATGGAAYEQYF.

Many counts were recorded for this clonotype. This chain joins TRBV11-2 and TRBJ1-2, with 7 bases aligning to TRBD1. This CDR3 spans 15 amino acids. Trimming removed 5 bases from V and 2 bases from J; junction bases left unmatched: 8. CDR1 and CDR2 from the germline V gene are SGHAT and FQNNGV. The CDR3: CASSRARQGNYGYTF. CDR3 nucleotides: TGTGCCAGCAGCCGCGCAAGACAGGGAAACTATGGCTACACCTTC.

This clonotype was counted at least ten times. The chain combines TRBV2 with TRBJ2-7; 11 bases are a match to TRBD2. With 5 bases clipped from V and 2 bases from J, the junction kept 2 bases outside the gene matches. From germline, CDR1 is SNHLY and CDR2 FYNNEI. The CDR3 contains 14 residues. The DNA for the CDR3 is TGTGCCAGCAGTAAGGGACTAGCGGCCTACGAGCAGTACTTC. Amino acid sequence: CASSKGLAAYEQYF.

This clonotype was observed at least ten times. The V and J genes are TRBV11-2 and TRBJ2-1; D gene uncertain. The germline V and J ends were trimmed by 0 bases and 4 bases, with 10 bases remaining between them. The CDR3 sequence is 15 residues long. CDR1 is SGHAT, CDR2 FQNNGV, per germline. The CDR3 sequence: CASSLDRHPYNEQFF. In DNA, the CDR3 is TGTGCCAGCAGCTTAGATCGTCACCCTTACAATGAGCAGTTCTTC. The full variable domain, rest sourced from reference TRBV11-2 and TRBJ2-1, is EAGVAQSPRYKIIEKRQSVAFWCNPISGHATLYWYQQILGQGPKLLIQFQNNGVVDDSQLPKDRFSAERLKGVDSTLKIQPAKLEDSAVYLCASSLDRHPYNEQFFGPGTRLTVL.

The sample holds one count of this clonotype. CDR3 sequence reads: CASSEGAGELFF. The CDR3 nucleotides read TGTGCCAGCAGTGAGGGGGCCGGGGAGCTGTTTTTT. V is TRBV25-1 and J is TRBJ2-2; the D gene could be TRBD1 or TRBD2 (5 bases each). The ends were cut back, 3 bases at V and 6 bases at J, with 5 bases in the middle. The CDR3 consists of 12 residues. Germline assignment: CDR1 MGHDK and CDR2 SYGVNS.

Many counts were recorded for this clonotype. V and J are TRBV18 and TRBJ1-1; no definite D call. V was clipped by 4 bases and J by 2 bases, with 8 bases between them. Looked up from germline, CDR1 is KGHSH and CDR2 is LQKENI. The CDR3 runs to 13 residues. The chain's CDR3 is CASSLTFNTEAFF. As DNA, the CDR3 is TGTGCCAGCTCACTTACATTCAACACTGAAGCTTTCTTT.

The sample holds a few counts of this clonotype. V gene TRBV19 combines with J gene TRBJ2-1; 8 bases are a match to TRBD2. The CDR3 is made up of 15 amino acids. V was pared by 5 bases and J by 6 bases, with 9 bases of the junction left unmatched. The germline CDR1 and CDR2 sequences are LNHDA and SQIVND (reference sequence). CDR3: CASSLGGLAFNEQFF. As DNA, the CDR3 is TGTGCCAGTAGTCTGGGCGGACTAGCTTTCAATGAGCAGTTCTTC.

This clonotype was observed a few times. The chain is built from TRBV7-9 and TRBJ2-2; no clear D gene. The CDR3 extends over 14 amino acids. The V gene lost 1 base and the J gene lost 3 bases, with 6 bases spanning the gap. Germline V gene lookup returns CDR1 SEHNR and CDR2 FQNEAQ (reference sequence). CDR3 coding DNA: TGTGCCAGCAGCTTAGTTTTGGACACCGGGGAGCTGTTTTTT. Translating it yields CASSLVLDTGELFF.

This clonotype occurred a few times. The rearrangement uses TRBV11-1 and TRBJ2-2; TRBD1 aligns across 10 bases. Per the germline V gene, CDR1 is SGHAT and CDR2 is FQDESV (reference sequence). V shed 8 bases, J shed 4 bases, and the junction held 4 bases outside the gene matches. The CDR3 loop spans 14 amino acids. CDR3 amino acids: CASARDRGTGELFF. CDR3 sequence (DNA): TGTGCCAGCGCTAGGGACAGGGGCACCGGGGAGCTGTTTTTT.